The 15 T cell receptor beta chains given below trace back to one sample, sequenced in a study of T cells in Graves' hyperthyroidism and ophthalmopathy (dated by TCRdb to the late 2010s). Library prep was done by multiplex PCR. Sequencing relied on an Illumina HiSeq 2000. The TCR beta CDR3 regions were amplified from the RNA transcripts. A first-round RT-PCR of the TCR CDR3 used the HTBI primer set with the Qiagen OneStep RT-PCR kit. TCRdb trimmed the raw reads at Q25, called clones with MiXCR and kept productive beta chains. When rows share a CDR3 protein, they turn into one entry using the most common DNA and genes. The sample table shows 300,000 or so distinct CDR3 sequences, and roughly 21% are seen once. Under 55% of the sample is held by the ten biggest clonotypes. Sequencing used blood. These receptors were obtained from a woman in her 50s with Graves' hyperthyroidism.

This clonotype came up many times. CDR3 protein: CASSSGNQPQHF. Here the CDR3 DNA reads TGTGCCAGCTCATCGGGTAACCAGCCCCAGCATTTT. V gene TRBV28 combines with J gene TRBJ1-5, with D unclear. Looked up from germline, CDR1 is MDHEN and CDR2 is SYDVKM. The CDR3 runs 12 residues. Trimming left V 8 bases short and J 7 bases short, with 12 bases between.

This clonotype was seen ten or more times. V is TRBV5-1 and J is TRBJ1-1; the D gene is possibly TRBD1 (5 bases). The CDR3 has 14 residues. The V end lost 4 bases, the J end lost 4 bases, and 14 bases lay between the germline ends. From germline, CDR1 is SGHRS and CDR2 YFSETQ. The DNA for the CDR3 is TGCGCCAGCAGCATCCCAGCCGACAGCACTGAAGCTTTCTTT. Translation: CASSIPADSTEAFF.

The chain combines TRBV20-1 with TRBJ2-1, with 7 bases lining up with TRBD2. CDR3 length: 16 residues. The trim removed 3 bases at V and 6 bases at J, leaving 14 bases unmatched. Germline V lookup: CDR1 DFQATT, CDR2 SNEGSKA (reference sequence). CDR3 sequence reads: CSARIWGGGAVNEQFF. The CDR3 region has the DNA TGCAGTGCTAGGATCTGGGGGGGAGGAGCAGTCAATGAGCAGTTCTTC.

This clonotype was observed many times. This chain connects TRBV29-1 to TRBJ1-1, with D uncertain. Trimming removed 0 bases at V and 1 base at J, with 6 bases between. The CDR3 runs to 13 residues. CDR1 and CDR2 from the germline V gene are SQVTM and ANQGSEA. The chain's CDR3 is CSVEEGANTEAFF. DNA of the CDR3: TGCAGCGTTGAAGAAGGAGCGAACACTGAAGCTTTCTTT.

V is TRBV4-1 and J is TRBJ1-2; TRBD1 matches at 11 bases. With V trimmed by 0 bases and J by 4 bases, 4 bases remained unmatched. Per the germline V gene, CDR1 is MGHRA and CDR2 is YSYEKL. The CDR3 sequence is 16 residues long. The CDR3 spells CASSQEWGQGVYGYTF. DNA of the CDR3: TGCGCCAGCAGCCAAGAGTGGGGACAGGGGGTCTATGGCTACACCTTC.

This clonotype turned up a few times. The CDR3 sequence is CASRVGYGYTF. DNA for the CDR3: TGTGCCAGCAGGGTGGGTTATGGCTACACCTTC. The rearrangement links TRBV6-1 to TRBJ1-2; D call uncertain. CDR3 length equals 11 residues. Per germline, CDR1 MNHNS and CDR2 SASEGT. The V end lost 6 bases, the J end lost 5 bases, and 7 bases lay between the germline ends.

The V gene is TRBV20-1, the J gene TRBJ2-7; 8 bases map to TRBD2. Germline trimming cut 5 bases from V and 2 bases from J; bases unmatched to any gene: 8. The germline CDR1 and CDR2 sequences are DFQATT and SNEGSKA (reference sequence). CDR3 size: 14 residues. The CDR3 reads CSAPSGSYPYEQYF. The CDR3 DNA reads as TGCAGTGCTCCAAGCGGGAGCTACCCCTACGAGCAGTACTTC.

This clonotype was seen a handful of times. The chain carries TRBV19 and TRBJ2-6, with D perhaps TRBD1 (5 bases). Germline CDR1 is LNHDA and CDR2 is SQIVND (reference sequence). The CDR3 is made up of 15 amino acids. V was cut by 7 bases and J by 0 bases, with 10 bases left in between. The CDR3 DNA sequence: TGTGCCAGTATGGGTGGGGCCTCTGGGGCCAACGTCCTGACTTTC. Protein product: CASMGGASGANVLTF. The full variable domain, its missing parts supplied by reference TRBV19 and TRBJ2-6, is DGGITQSPKYLFRKEGQNVTLSCEQNLNHDAMYWYRQDPGQGLRLIYYSQIVNDFQKGDIAEGYSVSREKKESFPLTVTSAQKNPTAFYLCASMGGASGANVLTFGAGSRLTVL.

At least ten counts were recorded for this clonotype. The CDR3 here is CSARGDSSYEQYF. The CDR3 region has the DNA TGCAGTGCTAGAGGGGACAGTTCCTACGAGCAGTACTTC. The chain employs TRBV20-1 and TRBJ2-7; TRBD1 aligns across 7 bases. Trimming at V came to 1 base and at J to 1 base, leaving 1 base not matched to a gene. This CDR3 has 13 residues. CDR1 and CDR2 from the germline V gene are DFQATT and SNEGSKA (reference sequence).

The chain links TRBV4-1 to TRBJ2-1; D is perhaps TRBD2 (6 bases). Trimming removed 0 bases at V and 5 bases at J, with 11 bases between. CDR3 size: 15 residues. Germline CDR1 reads MGHRA; CDR2 reads YSYEKL. Written as DNA, the CDR3 is TGCGCCAGCAGCCAAGATACGGGAGTTGACAATGAGCAGTTCTTC. Translation: CASSQDTGVDNEQFF.

At least ten counts were recorded for this clonotype. This sequence joins TRBV20-1 and TRBJ2-1; TRBD1 matches at 9 bases. Germline CDR1 reads DFQATT; CDR2 reads SNEGSKA (reference sequence). V lost 8 bases to trimming and J lost 7 bases; unmatched junction nucleotides: 3. The CDR3 has 11 residues. Here the CDR3 reads CSRTGVNEQFF. The DNA of the CDR3 is TGCAGTAGGACAGGGGTTAATGAGCAGTTCTTC.

In this sample, this clonotype turned up many times. V usage is TRBV11-3 and J usage is TRBJ1-1; D unresolved. This CDR3 contains 14 residues. V was trimmed by 4 bases and J by 3 bases, leaving 12 bases between them. Germline V gene sequence: CDR1 SGHNT, CDR2 YENEEA. The CDR3 coding sequence is TGTGCCAGCAGCTCAAATCAGGAGGACACTGAAGCTTTCTTT. This sequence encodes CASSSNQEDTEAFF.

This clonotype was seen ten or more times. The V gene is TRBV6-1, the J gene TRBJ2-7; maybe TRBD2 (7 bases). This CDR3 comprises 14 residues. The V gene lost 3 bases and the J gene lost 2 bases, with 11 bases spanning the gap. Germline V gene data show CDR1 as MNHNS and CDR2 as SASEGT. In nucleotides, the CDR3 is TGTGCCAGCAGTGAGGGGGGGGCCACCTACGAGCAGTACTTC. This encodes CASSEGGATYEQYF.

This clonotype was recorded many times. The V call is TRBV7-8, the J call TRBJ2-5; no reliable D call. V was trimmed by 0 bases and J by 5 bases, leaving 10 bases between them. Germline-derived CDR1 and CDR2 are SGHVS and FQNEAQ. The length of the CDR3 is 14 residues. The CDR3 spells CASSLAPTWETQYF. CDR3 nucleotides: TGTGCCAGCAGCTTAGCGCCGACGTGGGAGACCCAGTACTTC.

This clonotype appeared many times. The genes are TRBV20-1 and TRBJ1-2, with unresolved D. Trimming removed 1 base at V and 8 bases at J, with 8 bases between. From germline, CDR1 is DFQATT and CDR2 SNEGSKA (reference sequence). The CDR3 is 11 residues long. CDR3 in amino acids: CSARASGGYTF. CDR3 nucleotides: TGCAGTGCTAGAGCTTCGGGCGGCTACACCTTC.